This TCR beta chain was recorded in a study of regulatory T cells in long-lasting Graves disease. The wider study: With positive TSH receptor antibodies and over 5 years of antithyroid drugs, Graves' disease was considered persistent.

Whole-study findings and limits: Persistent disease preferred TRBV28, TRBJ1-2 and TRBJ2-5; new disease, TRBV20-1 and TRBJ2-1.

This clonotype was seen a few times. Its antigen is unknown. Time point here: persistent/refractory GD, antithyroid drugs over 5 years with positive TRAb. PBMC-derived RNA was used for the TCR library. HTBI primers from iRepertoire and Arm-PCR of CDR3 regions yielded the TCR beta libraries. MiXCR was run by TCRdb on the multiplex PCR reads, yielding one entry per CDR3 protein. The sample contains roughly 500,000 distinct CDR3 sequences, 20% to 25% of which appear only once. V lost 6 bases, J lost 0 bases, and 8 bases stayed unmatched. Germline CDR1 DFQATT, CDR2 SNEGSKA (reference sequence). CDR3 length: 16 residues.

The source of this sequence is a female donor with Graves disease. The chain recombines TRBV20-1 with TRBJ1-5; 10 bases fit TRBD1. The sequences come from peripheral blood mononuclear cells (PBMCs), collected when the disease was refractory, from a patient treated with antithyroid drugs. The CDR3 loop is CSALDRGRVSNQPQHF. CDR3 DNA: TGCAGTGCGCTAGACAGGGGGCGGGTTAGCAATCAGCCCCAGCATTTT.